One sample yielded the 17 T cell receptor beta chains listed below, sequenced in a study of control samples from healthy donors and cancer patients. Clones were read by immunoSEQ multiplex PCR, and TCRdb kept only the in-frame ones, dropping some. Here the sample spans about 160,000 clones, 80% to 90% being singletons. The sample taken for sequencing was blood. These receptors were obtained from a young man in good health.

As to this clone: A read error may account for a junction end that differs from germline. V and J are TRBV10-2 and TRBJ2-1; D uncertain. The CDR3 consists of 12 residues. CDR1 WSHSY and CDR2 SAAADI come from the germline V gene. CDR3 protein: CASCHTYYEQFF. The CDR3 coding sequence is TGCGCCAGCTGTCATACCTACTATGAGCAGTTCTTC.

The chain has TRBV5-1 and TRBJ2-5; 11 bases match TRBD1. Germline-derived CDR1 and CDR2 are SGHRS and YFSETQ. The V and J ends lost 0 bases and 1 base, in that order; junction bases with no gene match: 5. The CDR3 has 17 residues. The CDR3 nucleotides are TGCGCCAGCAGCTTGGGTGGGACAGGGGGTATCCAAGAGACCCAGTACTTC. Its protein is CASSLGGTGGIQETQYF.

The J gene is TRBJ1-4, the V gene TRBV15; weak D call: TRBD1 (6 bases). With 0 bases removed from V and 13 bases from J, the gap between germline ends came to 18 bases. The CDR3 covers 15 residues. Germline CDR1 and CDR2: LNHNV and YYDKDF (reference sequence). The CDR3 spells CATSREGSGGRGLFF. The CDR3, as DNA: TGTGCCACCAGCAGAGAAGGGAGCGGGGGGCGCGGACTGTTTTTT.

By sample share, this clone is medium-sized. The genes are TRBV25-1 and TRBJ2-7, with a tentative D call TRBD2 (5 bases). Trimming removed 6 bases at V and 4 bases at J, with 16 bases between. Per the germline V gene, CDR1 is MGHDK and CDR2 is SYGVNS. There are 14 residues in the CDR3. The CDR3 region has the DNA TGTGCCAGCAGCGCCTCCCTGCGAGGGTACGAGCAGTACTTC. It yields the protein CASSASLRGYEQYF.

The CDR3 sequence: CASSLSPYRGKGTEAFF. CDR3 DNA sequence: TGTGCCAGCAGTCTTTCCCCCTACAGGGGGAAGGGCACTGAAGCTTTCTTT. The chain links TRBV27 to TRBJ1-1; 8 bases agree with TRBD1. Germline V lookup: CDR1 MNHEY, CDR2 SMNVEV (reference sequence). This CDR3 is 17 amino acids long. With V trimmed by 5 bases and J by 4 bases, 15 bases remained unmatched.

V and J are TRBV19 and TRBJ1-5; D gene ambiguous. Trimming stripped 3 bases from V and 8 bases from J, with 8 bases between. The CDR3 consists of 12 residues. CDR1 is LNHDA and CDR2 is SQIVND in the germline V gene (reference sequence). The DNA of the CDR3 is TGTGCCAGTAGTATCCGTGGTGAGCCCCAGCATTTT. Its protein is CASSIRGEPQHF.

This chain links TRBV2 with TRBJ2-5; no firm D call. Trimming shortened V by 3 bases and J by 3 bases, and 8 bases separated the two germline ends. From germline, CDR1 is SNHLY and CDR2 FYNNEI. The CDR3 contains 13 residues. The CDR3 DNA is TGTGCCAGCAGTGATGTGGCGAAAGAGACCCAGTACTTC. Its protein product is CASSDVAKETQYF.

The chain is built from TRBV28 and TRBJ1-2; the D gene is possibly TRBD1 (6 bases). This CDR3 region has 14 residues. The germline V gene has CDR1 MDHEN and CDR2 SYDVKM. Trimming removed 6 bases at V and 8 bases at J, with 19 bases between. CDR3 nucleotide sequence: TGTGCCAGCAGGGAGACAGGTGGGCCTATCGGCTACACCTTC. Its translation: CASRETGGPIGYTF.

The rearrangement uses TRBV6-6 and TRBJ1-5; D not certain. The CDR3 has 12 amino acids. The ends were cut back, 7 bases at V and 5 bases at J, with 9 bases in the middle. CDR1 and CDR2 from the germline V gene are MNHNY and SVGAGI (reference sequence). CDR3 protein: CASNVPYQPQHF. DNA for the CDR3: TGTGCCAGCAATGTTCCGTATCAGCCCCAGCATTTT.

The chain is built from TRBV19 and TRBJ2-7; D gene unclear. CDR3 length: 14 residues. The V end was cut by 5 bases, the J end by 0 bases, with 11 bases between. Per the germline V gene, CDR1 is LNHDA and CDR2 is SQIVND (reference sequence). The CDR3 protein is CASSVGPSSYEQYF. In nucleotides, the CDR3 is TGTGCCAGTAGTGTGGGCCCCAGCTCCTACGAGCAGTACTTC.

J is TRBJ1-2 and V is TRBV21-1. TRBV21-1 is shown as a pseudogene. The length of the CDR3 is 17 residues. Here the CDR3 reads CASSKGTQQSINYGYTF. CDR3 sequence (DNA): TGTGCCAGCAGCAAAGGGACCCAGCAGTCAATTAACTATGGCTACACCTTC.

DNA for the CDR3: TGTGCCAGCCTCCCCCGGACATCCGGGGAGCTGTTTTTT. This encodes CASLPRTSGELFF. The rearrangement links TRBV6-5 to TRBJ2-2; D is possibly TRBD1 (5 bases). The CDR3 is 13 residues long. V was trimmed by 8 bases and J by 6 bases, leaving 13 bases between them. Germline values: CDR1 MNHEY, CDR2 SVGAGI.

The chain recombines TRBV18 with TRBJ2-3; 12 bases line up with TRBD2. This CDR3 is 16 amino acids long. Trimming at V came to 1 base and at J to 5 bases, leaving 4 bases not matched to a gene. CDR1 and CDR2 from the germline V gene are KGHSH and LQKENI. The CDR3 DNA reads as TGTGCCAGCTCACCACGACTAGCGGGAGAGAAAGATACGCAGTATTTT. Amino acids: CASSPRLAGEKDTQYF.

This clone appeared once. The chain employs TRBV2 and TRBJ2-1; D possibly matches TRBD1 or TRBD2 (7 bases each). The CDR3 consists of 19 residues. Trimming took off 7 bases at V and 6 bases at J, with 31 bases between the two ends. Germline CDR1 SNHLY, CDR2 FYNNEI. CDR3 amino acids: CASILRGGAEVLVRNEQFF. The CDR3 DNA is TGTGCCAGCATCCTCAGGGGGGGGGCTGAGGTTTTGGTGCGCAATGAGCAGTTCTTC.

This clone showed up just a few times. The V and J genes are TRBV20-1 and TRBJ1-6; D not resolved. Germline-derived CDR1 and CDR2 are DFQATT and SNEGSKA (reference sequence). The V end was cut by 5 bases, the J end by 13 bases, with 12 bases between. The CDR3 length is 11 residues. The CDR3 is CSAPHSDPLHF. The CDR3 region has the DNA TGCAGTGCTCCTCACTCCGATCCCCTCCACTTT.

The genes are TRBV18 and TRBJ1-5; no definite D call. V was shortened by 2 bases and J by 2 bases, with 7 bases between the two germline ends. This CDR3 is 14 amino acids long. Germline assignment: CDR1 KGHSH and CDR2 LQKENI. CDR3 DNA: TGTGCCAGCTCACCAAGGGAGGGCAATCAGCCCCAGCATTTT. It codes for CASSPREGNQPQHF.

The chain combines TRBV7-2 with TRBJ2-5; 9 bases align to TRBD2. The length of the CDR3 is 17 residues. J gave up 6 bases and V 2 bases, and 13 bases lay outside the gene matches. Germline CDR1 SGHTA, CDR2 FQGNSA. The CDR3 reads CASSLPRLRGGLKTQYF. The DNA of the CDR3 is TGTGCCAGCAGCTTACCTCGTCTGCGGGGGGGCTTAAAGACCCAGTACTTC.